The 12 T cell receptor beta chains listed next were all sequenced from one sample in a study of T cells in pancreatic ductal adenocarcinoma. Assay: immunoSEQ multiplex PCR; the TCRdb copy retains only in-frame clones and omits some. The sample contains about 9,400 clones, roughly 67% of which appear only once. Selected pancreatic ductal adenocarcinoma patients had undergone surgery without neoadjuvant therapy. The specimen was pancreatic tumor tissue. Receptors originate from a human donor with pancreatic ductal adenocarcinoma.

V and J are TRBV6-1 and TRBJ1-2; D is ambiguous. The CDR3 loop spans 13 amino acids. V lost 4 bases and J 6 bases, leaving 12 bases between the germline ends. The germline gives CDR1 MNHNS, CDR2 SASEGT. Here the CDR3 reads CASSGGSGNGYTF. CDR3 nucleotide sequence: TGTGCCAGCAGTGGTGGAAGCGGGAATGGCTACACCTTC.

This clone was counted only a few times. The chain joins TRBV27 to TRBJ2-5, with D possibly being TRBD2 (6 bases). The V gene lost 6 bases and the J gene lost 5 bases, with 19 bases spanning the gap. The V gene's germline CDR1 is MNHEY and CDR2 SMNVEV (reference sequence). The CDR3 sequence is 15 residues long. CDR3 in amino acids: CASSLGWASVETQYF. The CDR3 nucleotides read TGTGCCAGCAGCCTAGGCTGGGCTAGCGTCGAGACCCAGTACTTC.

To note about this clone: The junction departs from germline at one end; a sequencing error may be responsible. This sequence joins TRBV7-7 and TRBJ2-1, with D possibly being TRBD2 (5 bases). Per germline, CDR1 SSHAT and CDR2 FNYEAQ (reference sequence). This CDR3 has 15 residues. The DNA for the CDR3 is TGTGCTAGCAGCTTAGGAGGATCGAGTTTGAATGAGCAGTTCTTC. Protein sequence: CASSLGGSSLNEQFF.

This clone was detected a few times. The CDR3 bases are TGCAGCGTTGTTTGGGGGGGCTCCTACGAGCAGTACTTC. This sequence encodes CSVVWGGSYEQYF. The chain couples TRBV29-1 to TRBJ2-7, with 7 bases aligning to TRBD2. The CDR3 is 13 amino acids. The germline V gene has CDR1 SQVTM and CDR2 ANQGSEA. V lost 4 bases to trimming and J lost 0 bases; unmatched junction nucleotides: 3.

V gene TRBV28 combines with J gene TRBJ1-1; TRBD1 matches 7 bases. V lost 2 bases to trimming and J lost 0 bases; unmatched junction nucleotides: 9. CDR1 is MDHEN, CDR2 SYDVKM, per germline. This CDR3 contains 17 residues. The CDR3 nucleotides are TGTGCCAGCAGTTTAATGGGCCTGGGACAGATGAACACTGAAGCTTTCTTT. This codes for CASSLMGLGQMNTEAFF.

By share, this clone counts as medium-sized (0.01 to 0.1%). This chain links TRBV2 with TRBJ1-1; perhaps TRBD1 as D (5 bases). The CDR3 spans 13 residues. Germline CDR1 and CDR2: SNHLY and FYNNEI. Trimming cost V 3 bases and J 1 base, with 6 bases left between them. The DNA for the CDR3 is TGTGCCAGCAGTGATGACAGGAACACTGAAGCTTTCTTT. This sequence encodes CASSDDRNTEAFF.

The chain joins TRBV18 to TRBJ1-1, with D possibly TRBD1 on 6 matching bases. The V end was cut by 2 bases, the J end by 0 bases, with 13 bases between. In germline, CDR1 is KGHSH, CDR2 LQKENI. The length of the CDR3 is 16 residues. The CDR3 nucleotides are TGTGCCAGCTCACCAGACAGGATGGGTGTGAACACTGAAGCTTTCTTT. This translates into CASSPDRMGVNTEAFF.

V and J are TRBV11-2 and TRBJ2-3; maybe TRBD2 (6 bases). Germline CDR1 is SGHAT and CDR2 is FQNNGV. There are 16 residues in the CDR3. Between the trimmed V and J ends, which lost 1 base and 2 bases, there was a span of 13 bases. In DNA form, the CDR3 reads TGTGCCAGCAGCTTAGGGGGACTTCGGGCCACAGATACGCAGTATTTT. It is translated as CASSLGGLRATDTQYF.

The V call is TRBV15, the J call TRBJ1-2; D perhaps matches TRBD1 (6 bases). V was pared by 0 bases and J by 6 bases, with 14 bases between. CDR3 length equals 15 residues. The germline CDR1 and CDR2 sequences are LNHNV and YYDKDF (reference sequence). CDR3: CATSRETGGPHGYTF. The DNA of the CDR3 is TGTGCCACCAGCAGAGAAACTGGGGGGCCCCATGGCTACACCTTC.

The J gene is TRBJ2-1, the V gene TRBV28; 8 nucleotides match TRBD2. Germline CDR1 reads MDHEN; CDR2 reads SYDVKM. CDR3 length: 12 residues. J lost 4 bases, V lost 10 bases, and 3 bases had no gene match. CDR3 sequence reads: CAIRGGYNEQFF. DNA for the CDR3: TGTGCCATCCGGGGGGGTTACAATGAGCAGTTCTTC.

Note on this clone: The germline gene is not matched at one end of the junction; a read error may be the cause. The rearrangement uses TRBV7-7 and TRBJ2-5, with D uncertain. The germline CDR1 and CDR2 sequences are SSHAT and FNYEAQ (reference sequence). The CDR3 length is 15 residues. Written as DNA, the CDR3 is TGTGCTAGCAGCTTCGGCGGAAACATCCAAGAGACCCAGTACTTC. As protein: CASSFGGNIQETQYF.

V is TRBV29-1 and J is TRBJ2-1; TRBD1 matches at 11 bases. CDR1 and CDR2 (germline): SQVTM, ANQGSEA. V shed 8 bases, J shed 7 bases, and the junction held 7 bases outside the gene matches. This CDR3 has 13 amino acids. The CDR3 bases are TGCAGCTCGGGACAGGGGGTAGGGAATGAGCAGTTCTTC. This encodes CSSGQGVGNEQFF.